Below, 27 T cell receptor beta chains from the same sample are listed, as sequenced in a study of blood T cell repertoires in COVID-19. Clones were sequenced by immunoSEQ multiplex PCR, and TCRdb holds only the in-frame ones, with some missing. The sample carries a few hundred thousand clones, roughly 88% recorded once. Sequenced material: peripheral blood. These receptors were taken from a woman between 65 and 79 years old with COVID-19, enrolled during active disease.

This clone was picked up one time. The V call is TRBV7-9, the J call TRBJ1-2; possible D gene TRBD1, 6 bases. The CDR3 is 15 amino acids. The V gene's germline CDR1 is SEHNR and CDR2 FQNEAQ (reference sequence). V was clipped by 3 bases and J by 7 bases, with 18 bases between them. CDR3 bases: TGTGCCAGCAGCTTGCCGGGCCAGGGGCTTCTTGGCTACACCTTC. The encoded protein is CASSLPGQGLLGYTF. Full variable domain (remainder filled in from reference TRBV7-9 and TRBJ1-2): DTGVSQNPRHKITKRGQNVTFRCDPISEHNRLYWYRQTLGQGPEFLTYFQNEAQLEKSRLLSDRFSAERPKGSFSTLEIQRTEQGDSAMYLCASSLPGQGLLGYTFGSGTRLTVV.

This clone occurred a few times. The chain links TRBV7-9 to TRBJ2-7; tentative D call: TRBD2 (6 bases). The germline V gene encodes CDR1 SEHNR and CDR2 FQNEAQ (reference sequence). The CDR3 covers 15 residues. Trimming removed 5 bases from V and 3 bases from J, with 17 bases in between. In DNA form, the CDR3 reads TGTGCCAGCAGCCATAACTCGGAGGGAGGCTACGAGCAGTACTTC. Translation: CASSHNSEGGYEQYF.

The chain combines TRBV10-3 with TRBJ2-5; the D gene is possibly TRBD2 (6 bases). The CDR3 is made up of 13 amino acids. Germline V gene sequence: CDR1 ENHRY, CDR2 SYGVKD. Trimming pared 7 bases from V and 2 bases from J, leaving 11 bases between. The CDR3 loop is CAINAGPQETQYF. The CDR3 DNA reads TGTGCCATCAATGCGGGACCTCAAGAGACCCAGTACTTC.

V gene TRBV6-5 combines with J gene TRBJ2-5; 12 bases match TRBD2. In germline, CDR1 is MNHEY, CDR2 SVGAGI. The CDR3 runs 14 residues. V lost 6 bases to trimming and J lost 4 bases; unmatched junction nucleotides: 3. The DNA of the CDR3 is TGTGCCAGCAGGGCTAGCGGGAGGGGAGAGACCCAGTACTTC. Translation: CASRASGRGETQYF.

V and J are TRBV28 and TRBJ1-5, with 7 bases aligning to TRBD1. V lost 6 bases and J lost 5; bases outside the gene matches: 7. The CDR3 spans 14 residues. The germline gives CDR1 MDHEN, CDR2 SYDVKM. CDR3: CASRIGTEYQPQHF. The CDR3 nucleotides read TGTGCCAGCAGGATTGGGACAGAGTATCAGCCCCAGCATTTT.

The chain couples TRBV11-3 to TRBJ2-1, with TRBD2 identical over 9 bases. With 3 bases clipped from V and 8 bases from J, the junction kept 5 bases outside the gene matches. Germline-derived CDR1 and CDR2 are SGHNT and YENEEA. CDR3 length: 14 amino acids. The DNA of the CDR3 is TGTGCCAGCAGCTTTAGCGGGAGTATAGATGAGCAGTTCTTC. Translated: CASSFSGSIDEQFF.

The rearrangement joins TRBV7-3 to TRBJ1-2; D is undetermined. The CDR3 extends over 16 amino acids. Per the germline V gene, CDR1 is SGHTA and CDR2 is FQGTGA. V was shortened by 0 bases and J by 7 bases, with 18 bases between the two germline ends. CDR3 region: CASSLTGGRGGSGYTF. The CDR3 DNA reads as TGTGCCAGCAGCTTAACGGGCGGGCGAGGCGGTTCTGGCTACACCTTC.

The V and J genes are TRBV7-9 and TRBJ1-5; D is undetermined. Germline CDR1 SEHNR, CDR2 FQNEAQ (reference sequence). V lost 5 bases to trimming and J lost 7 bases, with 12 bases between them. The CDR3 is 13 residues long. The CDR3: CASSPVANQPQHF. In nucleotides, the CDR3 is TGTGCCAGCAGCCCGGTAGCTAACCAGCCCCAGCATTTT.

This chain joins TRBV5-4 and TRBJ2-7; TRBD1 might be the D (5 bases). The germline V gene encodes CDR1 SGHNT and CDR2 YYREEE (reference sequence). The CDR3 spans 16 residues. Trimming pared 0 bases from V and 0 bases from J, leaving 13 bases between. Written as DNA, the CDR3 is TGTGCCAGCAGCTTGGGGGGCTCCCTTCGCTCCTACGAGCAGTACTTC. Residues: CASSLGGSLRSYEQYF.

The chain uses TRBV30 and TRBJ1-4; 9 positions match TRBD1. Germline V gene data show CDR1 as GTSNPN and CDR2 as SVGIG (reference sequence). The CDR3 is 14 amino acids. V lost 3 bases and J lost 9; bases outside the gene matches: 8. CDR3 sequence: CAWSPGTGTKKLFF. CDR3 DNA: TGTGCCTGGAGCCCCGGGACAGGGACAAAAAAACTGTTTTTT. Drawing the rest from reference TRBV30 and TRBJ1-4, the complete variable domain is SQTIHQWPATLVQPVGSPLSLECTVEGTSNPNLYWYRQAAGRGLQLLFYSVGIGQISSEVPQNLSASRPQDRQFILSSKKLLLSDSGFYLCAWSPGTGTKKLFFGSGTQLSVL.

This chain connects TRBV4-1 to TRBJ2-2, with D perhaps matching TRBD2 (5 bases). Between the trimmed V and J ends, which lost 2 bases and 0 bases, there was a span of 10 bases. Germline values: CDR1 MGHRA, CDR2 YSYEKL. The CDR3 is 16 amino acids. CDR3 DNA: TGCGCCAGCAGCCAAAGGCTAGCTGCGAACACCGGGGAGCTGTTTTTT. Residues: CASSQRLAANTGELFF.

The chain combines TRBV6-4 with TRBJ2-7; a possible D gene is TRBD1 (6 bases). Germline CDR1 MRHNA, CDR2 SNTAGT. The V and J ends lost 0 bases and 2 bases respectively, with 11 bases between them. There are 15 residues in the CDR3. DNA of the CDR3: TGTGCCAGCAGTGACTCCGGCAACAGGGCCTACGAGCAGTACTTC. Its protein is CASSDSGNRAYEQYF.

On this clone: Other nucleotide sequences from this sample produce the same CDR3. The V gene is TRBV5-1, the J gene TRBJ1-1; TRBD1 matches 8 bases. The CDR3 spans 14 residues. V was clipped by 5 bases and J by 1 base; unmatched bases: 4. CDR1 and CDR2 (germline): SGHRS, YFSETQ. The CDR3 is CASSRGQGNTEAFF. CDR3 nucleotides: TGCGCCAGCAGTCGAGGACAGGGGAACACTGAAGCTTTCTTT. The full variable domain, with the rest looked up from reference TRBV5-1 and TRBJ1-1, is KAGVTQTPRYLIKTRGQQVTLSCSPISGHRSVSWYQQTPGQGLQFLFEYFSETQRNKGNFPGRFSGRQFSNSRSEMNVSTLELGDSALYLCASSRGQGNTEAFFGQGTRLTVV.

The chain joins TRBV4-1 to TRBJ1-2; D is uncertain. V gave up 4 bases and J gave up 5 bases, with 11 bases separating them. This CDR3 comprises 13 residues. Germline V CDR1 and CDR2: MGHRA, YSYEKL. CDR3 in DNA: TGCGCCAGCAGCCCGCCCGGAGTTTATGGCTACACCTTC. It yields the protein CASSPPGVYGYTF.

CDR3 amino acids: CSASAENEQFF. The CDR3 region has the DNA TGCAGTGCTAGCGCGGAAAATGAGCAGTTCTTC. J is TRBJ2-1 and V is TRBV20-1; D gene ambiguous. There are 11 residues in the CDR3. Trimming left V 3 bases short and J 7 bases short, with 7 bases between. CDR1 is DFQATT, CDR2 SNEGSKA, per germline (reference sequence).

Here the CDR3 reads CSVGGTGQAFF. CDR3 in DNA: TGCAGCGTCGGGGGGACAGGGCAGGCTTTCTTT. The rearrangement uses TRBV29-1 and TRBJ1-1; 9 bases are a match to TRBD1. Germline lookup yields CDR1 SQVTM and CDR2 ANQGSEA. CDR3 length: 11 residues. J was trimmed by 11 bases and V by 6 bases; bases with no gene match: 7.

This chain connects TRBV12-3 or TRBV12-4 to TRBJ1-2; D is possibly TRBD1 (5 bases). This CDR3 contains 13 residues. Trimming cost V 3 bases and J 7 bases, with 12 bases left between them. CDR3 DNA: TGTGCCAGCAGTTTCCAAGGGGCGCTTGGCTACACCTTC. It yields the protein CASSFQGALGYTF.

This sequence joins TRBV5-1 and TRBJ1-1; no reliable D call. Trimming took off 2 bases at V and 4 bases at J, with 12 bases between the two ends. Germline-derived CDR1 and CDR2 are SGHRS and YFSETQ. The CDR3 sequence is 14 residues long. CDR3 residues: CASSLDEARTEAFF. The CDR3 DNA reads TGCGCCAGCAGCTTAGATGAGGCCCGCACTGAAGCTTTCTTT.

This chain links TRBV6-5 with TRBJ1-5, with TRBD1 matching over 7 bases. From germline, CDR1 is MNHEY and CDR2 SVGAGI. V was clipped by 6 bases and J by 7 bases; unmatched bases: 6. The CDR3 totals 13 residues. The CDR3 DNA is TGTGCCAGCAGACAGGGGACTCAGCAGCCCCAGCATTTT. The encoded protein is CASRQGTQQPQHF.

On this clone: Other nucleotide sequences from this sample produce the same CDR3. J is TRBJ1-1 and V is TRBV5-1, with TRBD1 matching 7 bases. Germline CDR1 reads SGHRS; CDR2 reads YFSETQ. This CDR3 region has 15 residues. J was trimmed by 1 base and V by 1 base; bases with no gene match: 4. This CDR3 reads CASSLIRTGNTEAFF. As DNA, the CDR3 is TGCGCCAGCAGCTTGATCCGGACAGGGAACACTGAAGCTTTCTTT. Using reference TRBV5-1 and TRBJ1-1 for the parts outside the CDR3, the full variable domain is KAGVTQTPRYLIKTRGQQVTLSCSPISGHRSVSWYQQTPGQGLQFLFEYFSETQRNKGNFPGRFSGRQFSNSRSEMNVSTLELGDSALYLCASSLIRTGNTEAFFGQGTRLTVV.

The chain links TRBV7-9 to TRBJ2-2; no definite D call. This CDR3 has 11 residues. V was cut by 8 bases and J by 6 bases, with 7 bases left in between. Germline assignment: CDR1 SEHNR and CDR2 FQNEAQ (reference sequence). CDR3 region: CASRSAGELFF. In DNA form, the CDR3 reads TGTGCCAGCCGGAGTGCCGGGGAGCTGTTTTTT.

The chain links TRBV19 to TRBJ2-2, with 7 nucleotides matching TRBD1. The CDR3 is 16 residues long. Germline V CDR1 and CDR2: LNHDA, SQIVND (reference sequence). Unmatched junction bases numbered 7, after V lost 1 base and J lost 5 bases. CDR3 residues: CASSIGRDRMTGELFF. The CDR3 DNA follows: TGTGCCAGTAGTATAGGCAGGGACAGAATGACCGGGGAGCTGTTTTTT.

This chain uses TRBV21-1 with TRBJ1-1; the table's D call, TRBD1, was not checked against the DNA. TRBV21-1 is reported as a pseudogene. This CDR3 comprises 15 residues. The CDR3 DNA sequence: TGTGCCAGCAGCACGACGGGACAGGGGAACACTGAAGCTTTCTTT. It encodes CASSTTGQGNTEAFF.

The rearrangement joins TRBV30 to TRBJ2-7; the match to TRBD2 covers 9 bases. The CDR3 runs to 14 residues. CDR1 and CDR2 (germline): GTSNPN, SVGIG (reference sequence). The V gene end was trimmed by 2 bases and the J gene end by 5 bases; junction bases not matched to a gene: 7. CDR3: CAWSLREGRHEQYF. CDR3 nucleotide sequence: TGTGCCTGGAGTCTGCGGGAGGGCCGACACGAGCAGTACTTC.

This chain joins TRBV30 and TRBJ1-1; D may be TRBD1 (6 bases). The germline gives CDR1 GTSNPN, CDR2 SVGIG (reference sequence). V was shortened by 4 bases and J by 0 bases, with 15 bases between the two germline ends. This CDR3 has 15 residues. CDR3 amino acids: CAWTTGRIVNTEAFF. The CDR3 DNA follows: TGTGCCTGGACCACAGGGAGAATCGTGAACACTGAAGCTTTCTTT.

V usage is TRBV2 and J usage is TRBJ1-4; the D gene is possibly TRBD1 (6 bases). Germline CDR1 and CDR2: SNHLY and FYNNEI. This CDR3 is 13 amino acids long. Deletions cut 10 bases from V and 8 bases from J, with 17 bases between. CDR3 in DNA: TGTGCCACCAAACAGGGAGGGAGCGAAAAACTGTTTTTT. Translating gives CATKQGGSEKLFF.

This sequence joins TRBV9 and TRBJ2-2; no reliable D call. Germline V gene data show CDR1 as SGDLS and CDR2 as YYNGEE. Between the trimmed V and J ends, which lost 2 bases and 6 bases, there was a span of 5 bases. The CDR3 has 12 amino acids. Here the CDR3 reads CASSVSSGELFF. Here the CDR3 DNA reads TGTGCCAGCAGCGTCTCCTCCGGGGAGCTGTTTTTT.